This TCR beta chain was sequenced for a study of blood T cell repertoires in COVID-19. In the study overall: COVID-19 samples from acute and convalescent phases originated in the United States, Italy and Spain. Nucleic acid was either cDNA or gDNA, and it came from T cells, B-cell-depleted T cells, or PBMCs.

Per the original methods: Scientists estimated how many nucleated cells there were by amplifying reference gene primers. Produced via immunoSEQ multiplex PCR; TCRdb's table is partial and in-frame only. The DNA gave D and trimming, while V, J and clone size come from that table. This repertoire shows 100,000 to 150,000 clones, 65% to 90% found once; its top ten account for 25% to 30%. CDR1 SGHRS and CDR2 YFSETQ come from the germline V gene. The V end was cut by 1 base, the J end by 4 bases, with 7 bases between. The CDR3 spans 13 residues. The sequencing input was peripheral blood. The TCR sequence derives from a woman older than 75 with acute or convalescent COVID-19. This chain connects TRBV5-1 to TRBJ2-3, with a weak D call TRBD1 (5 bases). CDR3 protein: CASSLQGADTQYF. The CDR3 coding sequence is TGCGCCAGCAGCTTGCAAGGGGCAGATACGCAGTATTTT.